This T cell receptor (beta chain) was sequenced for a study of cytotoxic CD8 clonotypes in ibrutinib-treated CLL. Findings and caveats of the study: Clonality went up at the time of ibrutinib response, stayed stable in sustained remission, and later dropped back toward its baseline level at progression.

The CDR3 contains 16 residues. Trimming took 2 bases from V and 9 from J; bases not matched to a gene: 7. Germline loops: CDR1 MNHNY, CDR2 SVGAGI (reference sequence). The repertoire was sequenced with immunoSEQ multiplex PCR; TCRdb's copy has only in-frame clones and lacks some. The sample carries 300,000 to 350,000 clones, more than 65% recorded once. Remarks on this clone: Antigen specificity is unknown.

V is TRBV6-6 and J is TRBJ2-7, with 16 bases that match TRBD2. Here the sequenced sample was PBMCs, taken before ibrutinib treatment. The sequence was collected from a human donor with chronic lymphocytic leukemia. Written as DNA, the CDR3 is TGTGCCAGCAGTTACGGGACTAGCGGGAGGGTGGTAGTGCAGTACTTC. Protein sequence: CASSYGTSGRVVVQYF.